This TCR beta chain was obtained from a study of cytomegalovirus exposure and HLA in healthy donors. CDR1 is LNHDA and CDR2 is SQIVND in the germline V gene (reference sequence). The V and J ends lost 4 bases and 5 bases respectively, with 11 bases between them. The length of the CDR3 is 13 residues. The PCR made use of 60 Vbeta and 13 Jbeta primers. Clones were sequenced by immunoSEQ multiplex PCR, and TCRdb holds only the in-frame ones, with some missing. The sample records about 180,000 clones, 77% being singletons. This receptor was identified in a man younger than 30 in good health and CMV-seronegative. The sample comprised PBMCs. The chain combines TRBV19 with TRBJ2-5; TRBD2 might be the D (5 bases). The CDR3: CASSSEGWETQYF. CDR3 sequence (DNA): TGTGCCAGTAGTAGCGAGGGTTGGGAGACCCAGTACTTC. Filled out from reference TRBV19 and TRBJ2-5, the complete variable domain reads DGGITQSPKYLFRKEGQNVTLSCEQNLNHDAMYWYRQDPGQGLRLIYYSQIVNDFQKGDIAEGYSVSREKKESFPLTVTSAQKNPTAFYLCASSSEGWETQYFGPGTRLLVL.